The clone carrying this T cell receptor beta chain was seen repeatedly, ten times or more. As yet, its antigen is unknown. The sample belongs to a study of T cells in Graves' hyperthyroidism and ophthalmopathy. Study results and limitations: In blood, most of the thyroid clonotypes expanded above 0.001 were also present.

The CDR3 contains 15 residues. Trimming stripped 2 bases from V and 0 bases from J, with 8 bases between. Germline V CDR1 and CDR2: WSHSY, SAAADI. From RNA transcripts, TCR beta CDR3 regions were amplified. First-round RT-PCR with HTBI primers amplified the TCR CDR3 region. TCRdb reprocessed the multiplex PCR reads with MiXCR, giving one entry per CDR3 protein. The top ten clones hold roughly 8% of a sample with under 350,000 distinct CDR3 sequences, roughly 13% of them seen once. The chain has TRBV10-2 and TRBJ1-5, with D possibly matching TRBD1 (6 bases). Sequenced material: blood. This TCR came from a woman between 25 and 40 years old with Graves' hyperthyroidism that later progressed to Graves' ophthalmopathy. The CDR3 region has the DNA TGCGCCAGCAGTGAGACAGGGTATAGCAATCAGCCCCAGCATTTT. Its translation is CASSETGYSNQPQHF.